This T cell receptor beta chain was sequenced during a study of blood T cell repertoires in COVID-19. Using immunoSEQ multiplex PCR, the repertoire was profiled, and TCRdb retains in-frame clones only, with some absent. The repertoire consists of around 53,000 clones, with roughly 80% occurring once and the leading ten covering approximately 15%. This clone showed up just once. The origin of this receptor is a man aged 65-85 years with active COVID-19. Source material: peripheral blood.

CDR3 DNA sequence: TGCAGCGTTGATAAACAGGGGGATGAAAAACTGTTTTTT. Its translation: CSVDKQGDEKLFF. V and J are TRBV29-1 and TRBJ1-4, with 8 bases identical to TRBD1. J was trimmed by 6 bases and V by 3 bases; bases with no gene match: 3. Per germline, CDR1 SQVTM and CDR2 ANQGSEA. The CDR3 sequence is 13 residues long.